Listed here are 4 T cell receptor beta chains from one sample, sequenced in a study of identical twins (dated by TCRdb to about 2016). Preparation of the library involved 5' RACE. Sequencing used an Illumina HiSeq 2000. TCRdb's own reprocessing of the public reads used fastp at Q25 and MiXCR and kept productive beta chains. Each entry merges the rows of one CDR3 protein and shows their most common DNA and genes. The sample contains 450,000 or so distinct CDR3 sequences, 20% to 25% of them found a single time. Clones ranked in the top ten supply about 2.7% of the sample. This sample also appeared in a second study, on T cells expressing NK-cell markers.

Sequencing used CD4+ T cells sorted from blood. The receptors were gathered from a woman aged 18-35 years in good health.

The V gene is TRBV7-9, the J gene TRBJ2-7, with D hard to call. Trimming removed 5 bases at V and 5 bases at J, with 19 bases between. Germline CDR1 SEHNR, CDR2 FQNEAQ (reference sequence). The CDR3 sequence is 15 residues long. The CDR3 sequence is CASSRRIVGIHEQYF. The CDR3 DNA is TGTGCCAGCAGCCGCAGGATCGTAGGAATCCACGAGCAGTACTTC.

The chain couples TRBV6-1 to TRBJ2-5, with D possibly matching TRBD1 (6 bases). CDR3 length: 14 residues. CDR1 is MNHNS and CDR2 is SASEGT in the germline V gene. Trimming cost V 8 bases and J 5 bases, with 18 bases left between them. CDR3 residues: CASRYTGSIETQYF. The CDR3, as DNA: TGTGCCAGCCGGTATACAGGGTCTATCGAGACCCAGTACTTC.

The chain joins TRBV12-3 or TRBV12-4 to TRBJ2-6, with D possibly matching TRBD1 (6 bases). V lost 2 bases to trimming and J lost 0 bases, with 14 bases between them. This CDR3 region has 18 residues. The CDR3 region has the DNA TGTGCCAGCAGTTTAAGGGGGTCGAGGGCCTCTGGGGCCAACGTCCTGACTTTC. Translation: CASSLRGSRASGANVLTF.

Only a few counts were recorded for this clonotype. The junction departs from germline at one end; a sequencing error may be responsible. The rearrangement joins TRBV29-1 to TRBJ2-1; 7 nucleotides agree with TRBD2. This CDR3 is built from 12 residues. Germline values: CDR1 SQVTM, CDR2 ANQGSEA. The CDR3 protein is CSVEDRGEAPLF. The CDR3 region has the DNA TGCAGCGTTGAAGATCGGGGGGAAGCCCCTCTCTTC.